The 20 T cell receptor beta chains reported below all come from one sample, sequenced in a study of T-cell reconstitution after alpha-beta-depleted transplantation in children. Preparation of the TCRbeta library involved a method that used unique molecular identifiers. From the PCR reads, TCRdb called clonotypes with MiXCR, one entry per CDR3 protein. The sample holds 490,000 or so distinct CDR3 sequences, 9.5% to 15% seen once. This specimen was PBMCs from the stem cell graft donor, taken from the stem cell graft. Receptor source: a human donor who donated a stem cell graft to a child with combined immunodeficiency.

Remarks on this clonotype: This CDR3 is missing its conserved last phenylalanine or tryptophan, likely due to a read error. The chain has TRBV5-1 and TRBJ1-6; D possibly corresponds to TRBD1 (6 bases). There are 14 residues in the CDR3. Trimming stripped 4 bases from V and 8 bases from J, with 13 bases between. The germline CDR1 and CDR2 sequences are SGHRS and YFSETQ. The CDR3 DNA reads TGCGCCAGCAGCGGACAGTTGGGGGATTCACCCCTCCACCTT. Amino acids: CASSGQLGDSPLHL.

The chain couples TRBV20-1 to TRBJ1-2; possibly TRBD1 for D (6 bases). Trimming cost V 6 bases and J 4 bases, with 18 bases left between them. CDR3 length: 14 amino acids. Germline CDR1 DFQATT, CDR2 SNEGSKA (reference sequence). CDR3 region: CSAYPNGQPYGYTF. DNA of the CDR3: TGCAGTGCCTACCCAAACGGACAGCCCTATGGCTACACCTTC.

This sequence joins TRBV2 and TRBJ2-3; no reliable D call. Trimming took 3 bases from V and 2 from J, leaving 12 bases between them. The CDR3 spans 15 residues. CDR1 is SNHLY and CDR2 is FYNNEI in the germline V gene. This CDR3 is CASSDSPYDTDTQYF. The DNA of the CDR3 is TGTGCCAGCAGTGATAGTCCATACGACACAGATACGCAGTATTTT. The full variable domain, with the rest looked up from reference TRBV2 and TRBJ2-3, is EPEVTQTPSHQVTQMGQEVILRCVPISNHLYFYWYRQILGQKVEFLVSFYNNEISEKSEIFDDQFSVERPDGSNFTLKIRSTKLEDSAMYFCASSDSPYDTDTQYFGPGTRLTVL.

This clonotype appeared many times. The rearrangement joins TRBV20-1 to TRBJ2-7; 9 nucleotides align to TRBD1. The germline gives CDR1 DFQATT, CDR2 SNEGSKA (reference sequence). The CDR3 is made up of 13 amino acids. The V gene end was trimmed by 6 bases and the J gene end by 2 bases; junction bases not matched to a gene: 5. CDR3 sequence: CSAPQGAAYEQYF. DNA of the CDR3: TGCAGTGCCCCACAGGGGGCCGCCTACGAGCAGTACTTC.

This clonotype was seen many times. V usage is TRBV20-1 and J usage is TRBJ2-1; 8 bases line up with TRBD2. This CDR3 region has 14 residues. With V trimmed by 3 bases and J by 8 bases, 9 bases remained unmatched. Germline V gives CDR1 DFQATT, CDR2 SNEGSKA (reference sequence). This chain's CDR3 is CSASFREGRDEQFF. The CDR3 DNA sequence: TGCAGTGCTAGTTTTCGGGAGGGCCGCGATGAGCAGTTCTTC.

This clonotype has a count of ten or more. CDR3 nucleotides: TGTGCCATCAGTGAGTCGAGACTTAGCACAGATACGCAGTATTTT. Its translation is CAISESRLSTDTQYF. The chain has TRBV10-3 and TRBJ2-3, with D hard to call. This CDR3 comprises 15 residues. Trimming left V 0 bases short and J 0 bases short, with 7 bases between. Germline V gene data show CDR1 as ENHRY and CDR2 as SYGVKD.

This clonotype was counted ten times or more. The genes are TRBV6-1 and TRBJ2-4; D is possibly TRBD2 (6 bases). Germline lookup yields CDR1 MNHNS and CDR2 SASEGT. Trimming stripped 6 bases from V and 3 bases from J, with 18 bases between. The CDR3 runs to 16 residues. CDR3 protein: CASSHRLVYDKNIQYF. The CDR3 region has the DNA TGTGCCAGCAGCCACCGACTAGTCTATGACAAAAACATTCAGTACTTC.

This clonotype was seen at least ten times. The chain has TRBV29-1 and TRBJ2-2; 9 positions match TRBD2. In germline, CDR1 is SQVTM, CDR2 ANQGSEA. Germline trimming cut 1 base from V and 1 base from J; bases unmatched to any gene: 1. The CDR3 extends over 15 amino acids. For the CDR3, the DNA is TGCAGCGTTGAAGTGCGGGGGGGGAACACCGGGGAGCTGTTTTTT. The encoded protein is CSVEVRGGNTGELFF.

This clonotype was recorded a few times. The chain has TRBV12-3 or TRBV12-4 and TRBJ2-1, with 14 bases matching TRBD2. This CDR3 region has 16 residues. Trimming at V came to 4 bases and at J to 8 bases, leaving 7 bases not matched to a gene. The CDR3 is CASSWGGLAGVDEQFF. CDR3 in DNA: TGTGCCAGCAGTTGGGGGGGACTAGCGGGAGTAGATGAGCAGTTCTTC.

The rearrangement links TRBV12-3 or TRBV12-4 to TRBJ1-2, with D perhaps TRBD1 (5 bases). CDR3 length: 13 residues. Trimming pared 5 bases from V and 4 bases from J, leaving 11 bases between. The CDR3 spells CASSPGTFYGYTF. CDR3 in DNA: TGTGCCAGCAGTCCCGGGACCTTCTATGGCTACACCTTC.

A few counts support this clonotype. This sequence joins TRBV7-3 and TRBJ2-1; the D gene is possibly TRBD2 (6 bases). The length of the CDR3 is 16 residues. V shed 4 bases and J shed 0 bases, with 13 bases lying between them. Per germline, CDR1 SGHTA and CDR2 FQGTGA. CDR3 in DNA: TGTGCCAGCAGCTCCCAACCGGGAGCCTCCTACAATGAGCAGTTCTTC. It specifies CASSSQPGASYNEQFF.

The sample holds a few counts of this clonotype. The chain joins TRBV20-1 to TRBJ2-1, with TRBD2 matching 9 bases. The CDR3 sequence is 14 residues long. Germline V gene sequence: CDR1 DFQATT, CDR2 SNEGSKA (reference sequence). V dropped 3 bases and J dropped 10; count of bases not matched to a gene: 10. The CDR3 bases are TGCAGTGCTAGGTTTGGCGGGGGGGCGGTCGAGCAGTTCTTC. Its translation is CSARFGGGAVEQFF.

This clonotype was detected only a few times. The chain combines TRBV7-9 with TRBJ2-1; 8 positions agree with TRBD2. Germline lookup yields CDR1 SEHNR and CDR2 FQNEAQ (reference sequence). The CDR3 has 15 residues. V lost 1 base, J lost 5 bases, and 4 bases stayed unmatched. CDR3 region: CASSLVIGRDNEQFF. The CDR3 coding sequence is TGTGCCAGCAGCTTAGTGATCGGGAGGGACAATGAGCAGTTCTTC.

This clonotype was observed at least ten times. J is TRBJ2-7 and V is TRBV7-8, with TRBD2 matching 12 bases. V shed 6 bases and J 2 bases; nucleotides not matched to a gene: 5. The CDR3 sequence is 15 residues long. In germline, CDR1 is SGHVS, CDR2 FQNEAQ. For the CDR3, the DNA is TGTGCCAGCAGGTTGGGACTAGCGGGTACCTACGAGCAGTACTTC. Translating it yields CASRLGLAGTYEQYF. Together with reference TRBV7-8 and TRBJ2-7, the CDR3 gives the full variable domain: GAGVSQSPRYKVAKRGQDVALRCDPISGHVSLFWYQQALGQGPEFLTYFQNEAQLDKSGLPSDRFFAERPEGSVSTLKIQRTQQEDSAVYLCASRLGLAGTYEQYFGPGTRLTVT.

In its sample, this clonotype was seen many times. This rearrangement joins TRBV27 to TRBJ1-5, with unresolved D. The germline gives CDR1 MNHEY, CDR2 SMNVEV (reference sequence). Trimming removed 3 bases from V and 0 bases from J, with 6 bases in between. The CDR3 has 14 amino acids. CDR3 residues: CASSFMDSNQPQHF. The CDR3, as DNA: TGTGCCAGCAGTTTTATGGATAGCAATCAGCCCCAGCATTTT.

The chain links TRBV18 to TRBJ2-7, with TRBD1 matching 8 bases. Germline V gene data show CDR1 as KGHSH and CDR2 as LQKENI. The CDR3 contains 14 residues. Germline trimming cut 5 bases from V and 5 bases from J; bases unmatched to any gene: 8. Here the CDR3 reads CASSRSGQGNEQYF. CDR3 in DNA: TGTGCCAGCTCAAGATCCGGACAGGGTAACGAGCAGTACTTC. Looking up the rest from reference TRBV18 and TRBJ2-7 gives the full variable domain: NAGVMQNPRHLVRRRGQEARLRCSPMKGHSHVYWYRQLPEEGLKFMVYLQKENIIDESGMPKERFSAEFPKEGPSILRIQQVVRGDSAAYFCASSRSGQGNEQYFGPGTRLTVT.

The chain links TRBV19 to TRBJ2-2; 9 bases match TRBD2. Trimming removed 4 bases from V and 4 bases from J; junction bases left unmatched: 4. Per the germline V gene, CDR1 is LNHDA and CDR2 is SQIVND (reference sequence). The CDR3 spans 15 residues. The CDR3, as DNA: TGTGCCAGTAGTAAAGCGGGAGGCAGCACCGGGGAGCTGTTTTTT. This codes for CASSKAGGSTGELFF.

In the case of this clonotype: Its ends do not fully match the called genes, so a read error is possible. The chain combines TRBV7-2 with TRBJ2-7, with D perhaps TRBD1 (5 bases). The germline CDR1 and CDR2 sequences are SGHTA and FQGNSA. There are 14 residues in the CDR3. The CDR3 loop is CASGFGRVSYEQYF. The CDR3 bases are TGTGCCAGCGGCTTCGGCAGGGTCTCCTACGAGCAGTACTTC. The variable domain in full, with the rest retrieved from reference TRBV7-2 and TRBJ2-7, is GAGVSQSPSNKVTEKGKDVELRCDPISGHTALYWYRQSLGQGLEFLIYFQGNSAPDKSGLPSDRFSAERTGGSVSTLTIQRTQQEDSAVYLCASGFGRVSYEQYFGPGTRLTVT.

Here the CDR3 reads CASSAGGTARTGELFF. The CDR3 region has the DNA TGTGCCAGCAGCGCAGGCGGGACAGCCAGGACCGGGGAGCTGTTTTTT. V is TRBV11-2 and J is TRBJ2-2; tentatively, D is TRBD1 (7 bases). CDR1 and CDR2 from the germline V gene are SGHAT and FQNNGV. This CDR3 region has 16 residues. Trimming took 5 bases from V and 5 from J, leaving 18 bases between them. Full variable domain (remainder filled in from reference TRBV11-2 and TRBJ2-2): EAGVAQSPRYKIIEKRQSVAFWCNPISGHATLYWYQQILGQGPKLLIQFQNNGVVDDSQLPKDRFSAERLKGVDSTLKIQPAKLEDSAVYLCASSAGGTARTGELFFGEGSRLTVL.

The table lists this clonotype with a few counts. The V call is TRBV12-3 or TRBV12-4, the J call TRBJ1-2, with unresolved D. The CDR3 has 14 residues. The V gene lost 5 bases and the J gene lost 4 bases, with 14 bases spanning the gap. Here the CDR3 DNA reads TGTGCCAGCAGTCCGCGTTTGAGGTCCTATGGCTACACCTTC. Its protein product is CASSPRLRSYGYTF.